This T cell receptor (beta chain) was sequenced during a study of cytomegalovirus exposure and HLA in healthy donors. PCR used 60 Vbeta primers and 13 Jbeta primers. In the source study's methods: In a later analysis, roughly 10 million of 83 million or so unique beta chains occurred in at least two donors. Clones were sequenced by immunoSEQ multiplex PCR, and TCRdb holds only the in-frame ones, with some missing. The D gene and trimming were derived from the DNA, and the V and J assignments and clone size from that table. The data hold about 130,000 clones, with more than 75% observed a single time. The V gene's germline CDR1 is SGHDT and CDR2 YYEEEE. The CDR3 has 13 residues. The V gene end was trimmed by 4 bases and the J gene end by 8 bases; junction bases not matched to a gene: 7.

The TCR comes from a man aged 25 to 40 in good health and CMV-seronegative. The V gene is TRBV5-6, the J gene TRBJ1-2, with 8 nucleotides matching TRBD1. The sequenced sample was PBMCs. In DNA form, the CDR3 reads TGTGCCAGCAGCCCGGGACAGGAAAGCGGCTACACCTTC. Translated: CASSPGQESGYTF.